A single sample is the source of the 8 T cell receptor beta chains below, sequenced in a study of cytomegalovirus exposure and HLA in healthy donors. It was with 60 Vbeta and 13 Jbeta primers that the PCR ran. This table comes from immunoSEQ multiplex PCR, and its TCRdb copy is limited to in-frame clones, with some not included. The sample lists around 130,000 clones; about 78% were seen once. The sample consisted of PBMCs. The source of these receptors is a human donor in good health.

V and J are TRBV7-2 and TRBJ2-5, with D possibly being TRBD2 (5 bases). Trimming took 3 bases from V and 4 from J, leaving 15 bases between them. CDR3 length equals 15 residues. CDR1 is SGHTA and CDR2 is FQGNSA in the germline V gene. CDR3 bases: TGTGCCAGCAGCTTTAACAACGGGATTTCAGAGACCCAGTACTTC. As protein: CASSFNNGISETQYF.

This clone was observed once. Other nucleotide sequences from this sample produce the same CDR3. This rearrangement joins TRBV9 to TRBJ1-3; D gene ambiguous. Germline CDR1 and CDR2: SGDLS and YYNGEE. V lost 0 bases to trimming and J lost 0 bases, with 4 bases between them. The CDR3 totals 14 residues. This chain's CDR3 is CASSVAGSGNTIYF. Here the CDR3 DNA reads TGTGCCAGCAGCGTAGCAGGCTCTGGAAACACCATATATTTT.

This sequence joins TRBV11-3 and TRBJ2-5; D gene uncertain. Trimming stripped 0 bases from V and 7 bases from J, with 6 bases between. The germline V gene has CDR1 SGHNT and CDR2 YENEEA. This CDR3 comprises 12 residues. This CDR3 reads CASSLERGTQYF. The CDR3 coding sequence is TGTGCCAGCAGCTTAGAAAGAGGGACCCAGTACTTC.

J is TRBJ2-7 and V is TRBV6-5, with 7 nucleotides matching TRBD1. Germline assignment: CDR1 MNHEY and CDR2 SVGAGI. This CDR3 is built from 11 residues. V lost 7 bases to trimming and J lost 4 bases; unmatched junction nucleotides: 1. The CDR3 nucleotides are TGTGCCAGCAACAGGGGTTACGAGCAGTACTTC. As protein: CASNRGYEQYF.

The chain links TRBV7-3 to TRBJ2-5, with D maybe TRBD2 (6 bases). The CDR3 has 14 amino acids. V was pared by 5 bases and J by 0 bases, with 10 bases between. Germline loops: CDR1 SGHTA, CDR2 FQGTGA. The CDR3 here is CASSPGGYQETQYF. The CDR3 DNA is TGTGCCAGCAGCCCCGGGGGATACCAAGAGACCCAGTACTTC.

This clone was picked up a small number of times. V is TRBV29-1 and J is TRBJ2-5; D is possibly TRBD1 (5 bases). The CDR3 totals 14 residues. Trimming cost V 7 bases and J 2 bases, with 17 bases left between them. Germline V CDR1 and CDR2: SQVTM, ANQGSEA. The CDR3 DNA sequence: TGCAGCGCCCTTTTTCGGACACCACAAGAGACCCAGTACTTC. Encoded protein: CSALFRTPQETQYF.

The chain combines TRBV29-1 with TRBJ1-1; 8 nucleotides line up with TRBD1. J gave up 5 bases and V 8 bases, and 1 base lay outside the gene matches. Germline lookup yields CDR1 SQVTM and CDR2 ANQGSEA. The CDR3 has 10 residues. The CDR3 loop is CSTGGTEAFF. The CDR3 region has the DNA TGCAGCACAGGGGGGACTGAAGCTTTCTTT. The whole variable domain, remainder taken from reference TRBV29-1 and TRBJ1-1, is SAVISQKPSRDICQRGTSLTIQCQVDSQVTMMFWYRQQPGQSLTLIATANQGSEATYESGFVIDKFPISRPNLTFSTLTVSNMSPEDSSIYLCSTGGTEAFFGQGTRLTVV.

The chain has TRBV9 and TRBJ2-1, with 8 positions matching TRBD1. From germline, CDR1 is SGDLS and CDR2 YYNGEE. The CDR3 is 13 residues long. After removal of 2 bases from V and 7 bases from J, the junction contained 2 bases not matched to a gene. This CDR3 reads CASSVQGANEQFF. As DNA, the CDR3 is TGTGCCAGCAGCGTGCAGGGGGCAAATGAGCAGTTCTTC.